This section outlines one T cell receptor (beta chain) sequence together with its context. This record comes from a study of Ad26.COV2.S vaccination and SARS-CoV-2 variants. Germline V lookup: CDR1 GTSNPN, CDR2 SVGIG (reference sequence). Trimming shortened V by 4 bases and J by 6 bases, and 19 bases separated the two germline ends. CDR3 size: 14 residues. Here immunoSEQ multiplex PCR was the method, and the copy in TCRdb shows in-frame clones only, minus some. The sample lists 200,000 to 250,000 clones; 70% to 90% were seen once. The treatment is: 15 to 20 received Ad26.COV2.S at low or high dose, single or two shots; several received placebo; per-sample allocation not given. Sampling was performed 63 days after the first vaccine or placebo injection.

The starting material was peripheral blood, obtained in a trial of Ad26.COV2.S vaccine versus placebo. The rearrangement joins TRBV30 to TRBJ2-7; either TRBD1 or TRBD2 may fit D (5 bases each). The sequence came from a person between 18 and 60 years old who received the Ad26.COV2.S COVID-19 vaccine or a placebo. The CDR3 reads CAWNFGAGRSEQYF. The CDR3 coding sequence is TGTGCCTGGAATTTCGGGGCAGGGCGCAGCGAGCAGTACTTC.